Sequencing of this TCR beta chain was carried out in a study of blood T cell repertoires in COVID-19. Study context: Italy, Spain and the United States were the sources of the convalescent and acute COVID-19 samples.

Between the trimmed V and J ends, which lost 3 bases and 8 bases, there was a span of 29 bases. Germline assignment: CDR1 MNHEY and CDR2 SMNVEV (reference sequence). This CDR3 region has 19 residues. Here immunoSEQ multiplex PCR was the method, and the copy in TCRdb shows in-frame clones only, minus some. The sample includes some 290,000 clones, around 90% of them seen just once. The sequenced material came from peripheral blood. J is TRBJ2-1 and V is TRBV27, with D possibly TRBD2 on 7 matching bases. The receptor was derived from a woman between 35 and 50 years old with COVID-19, enrolled during active disease. The CDR3 DNA reads TGTGCCAGCAGTTTTATTTTTATGGGCGGGGGCTTTAAAGGGGATGAGCAGTTCTTC. It yields the protein CASSFIFMGGGFKGDEQFF.